Here is one T cell receptor (beta chain) with its context. Its target is unknown. Each TCR cDNA molecule carried a unique molecular identifier. TCRdb itself ran the 5' RACE reads through MiXCR, one entry per CDR3 protein. The sample lists about 100,000 distinct CDR3 sequences; 3.5% to 5% were seen once. This sample's time point: sample taken at primary tumor resection. Donors were some 72 untreated early-stage non-small cell lung cancer patients. In each case, whole RNA from tumor, nontumor lung or frozen PBMC was sequenced unsorted. This specimen belongs to a study of spatial heterogeneity in lung cancer. Study overall: From matched bulk RNA-seq came a T cell module score, which showed a strong correlation with TCR transcript counts in tumor regions. General study findings and limits: Expanded intratumoral alpha and beta TCR counts tracked tumor mutation counts.

V was clipped by 5 bases and J by 5 bases; unmatched bases: 9. The CDR3 sequence is 15 residues long. The V gene's germline CDR1 is LGHNT and CDR2 FRNRAP. The specimen was lung tumor tissue, collected at surgery. This clonotype was sampled from a male donor with early-stage non-small cell lung cancer. V is TRBV12-5 and J is TRBJ1-2; 9 bases map to TRBD1. The CDR3 region has the DNA TGTGCTAGTGGTCTCGGACAGGGGAAGGGATATGGCTACACCTTC. Amino acid sequence: CASGLGQGKGYGYTF.